Sequencing of this TCR beta chain was carried out in a study of CD8+ T cells in alopecia areata. The study's findings and limits: Especially in alopecia totalis/universalis, lesional scalp showed greater clonality than normal scalp did. Mice gave a clearer picture of TCR sharing than patients did, possibly for HLA-related reasons.

PBMC-derived CD4+ and CD8+ T cells were sorted. It was cDNA, reverse transcribed from extracted RNA, that served as the sequencing template. Assay used: immunoSEQ multiplex PCR; TCRdb lists only in-frame clones, some missing. The data show 90,000 to 130,000 clones, with 59% seen just once and under 25% held by the top ten. V lost 0 bases to trimming and J lost 0 bases, with 8 bases between them. This CDR3 is built from 15 residues. Looked up from germline, CDR1 is LGHNA and CDR2 is YNFKEQ. With respect to this clone: Its antigen is as yet unknown.

The rearrangement links TRBV4-2 to TRBJ1-1; D ambiguous. The clonotype comes from a human donor in good health. Sequenced material: CD8+ T cells sorted from blood. CDR3 nucleotides: TGTGCCAGCAGCCAAGAGTCCCGACTGAACACTGAAGCTTTCTTT. It translates to CASSQESRLNTEAFF.